This entry describes one T cell receptor (beta chain). The record originates from a study of PD-1 blockade in mismatch repair-deficient tumors. CDR1 LNHDA and CDR2 SQIVND come from the germline V gene (reference sequence). CDR3 size: 15 residues. V lost 2 bases to trimming and J lost 0 bases; unmatched junction nucleotides: 4. All patients were mismatch repair deficient, assessed by either PCR or immunohistochemistry. TCRs were sequenced from a few patients responding to pembrolizumab. Generated by immunoSEQ multiplex PCR, the TCRdb table keeps only in-frame clones and is missing some. In the table there are roughly 53,000 clones, more than 75% of which are singletons.

This clonotype was obtained from an adult with mismatch repair-deficient cancer. The V call is TRBV19, the J call TRBJ2-7, with 7 bases matching TRBD2. The material sequenced was peripheral blood, taken 4 weeks after starting pembrolizumab. CDR3 in amino acids: CASSISSGSSYEQYF. The CDR3 nucleotides are TGTGCCAGTAGTATATCTAGCGGTAGCTCCTACGAGCAGTACTTC.